The 27 T cell receptor beta chains below all came from one sample that was sequenced in a study of T-cell memory formation after mild COVID-19. TCRdb passed the 5' RACE reads through MiXCR, listing each CDR3 protein once. The sample holds 100,000 to 130,000 distinct CDR3 sequences, over 13% seen once. The sequenced material came from PBMCs or a T cell subset sorted from them (not recorded which). These receptors were obtained from a young man who had mild COVID-19 (a few samples of this study predate the infection). Cell type and time point are not known.

This clonotype was found many times. The rearrangement links TRBV7-6 to TRBJ2-7; possibly TRBD1 or TRBD2 for D (6 bases each). CDR1 is SGHVS, CDR2 FNYEAQ, per germline. V lost 5 bases and J 0 bases, leaving 11 bases between the germline ends. The CDR3 extends over 14 amino acids. This chain's CDR3 is CASSMRDTSYEQYF. The CDR3, as DNA: TGTGCCAGCAGCATGCGGGACACCTCCTACGAGCAGTACTTC.

There are many counts of this clonotype. J is TRBJ2-5 and V is TRBV7-2, with D uncertain. Trimming shortened V by 1 base and J by 0 bases, and 0 bases separated the two germline ends. The CDR3 totals 12 residues. Per germline, CDR1 SGHTA and CDR2 FQGNSA. CDR3 coding DNA: TGTGCCAGCAGCTTAGACCAAGAGACCCAGTACTTC. Translation gives CASSLDQETQYF.

This clonotype turned up a few times. The chain joins TRBV11-2 to TRBJ2-1, with D possibly called TRBD1 or TRBD2 (5 bases each). The V gene lost 1 base and the J gene lost 0 bases, with 10 bases spanning the gap. This CDR3 is built from 16 residues. The V gene's germline CDR1 is SGHAT and CDR2 FQNNGV. This CDR3 is CASSLGGTVSYNEQFF. The CDR3 coding sequence is TGTGCCAGCAGCTTAGGTGGGACGGTCTCCTACAATGAGCAGTTCTTC.

This clonotype has a handful of counts. V and J are TRBV29-1 and TRBJ2-5; 8 bases line up with TRBD1. Germline V gene data show CDR1 as SQVTM and CDR2 as ANQGSEA. Losses at the gene ends were 1 base for V and 2 bases for J; bases not matched to a gene: 3. This CDR3 region has 14 residues. The CDR3 sequence: CSVEVRGQQETQYF. CDR3 DNA: TGCAGCGTTGAAGTCAGGGGGCAACAAGAGACCCAGTACTTC.

The table lists this clonotype with a few counts. The chain employs TRBV3-1 and TRBJ2-7; D unclear. Germline V lookup: CDR1 LGHDT, CDR2 YNNKEL (reference sequence). The CDR3 spans 12 residues. Between the trimmed V and J ends, which lost 6 bases and 3 bases, there was a span of 9 bases. The CDR3 loop reads CASSKINYEQYF. The CDR3 nucleotides are TGTGCCAGCAGTAAGATAAACTACGAGCAGTACTTC.

The chain combines TRBV6-6 with TRBJ1-6, with a weak D call TRBD1 (5 bases). Germline V lookup: CDR1 MNHNY, CDR2 SVGAGI (reference sequence). V lost 2 bases and J 0 bases, leaving 11 bases between the germline ends. The CDR3 length is 17 residues. CDR3 amino acids: CASSYATESSYNSPLHF. DNA for the CDR3: TGTGCCAGCAGTTACGCGACAGAAAGCTCCTATAATTCACCCCTCCACTTT.

The chain recombines TRBV27 with TRBJ2-5; no clear D gene. V dropped 4 bases and J dropped 2 bases, with 14 bases sitting between them. The CDR3 runs 15 residues. CDR1 MNHEY and CDR2 SMNVEV come from the germline V gene (reference sequence). In nucleotides, the CDR3 is TGTGCCAGCAGTTCGGTTGGAGTCTCGCAAGAGACCCAGTACTTC. Protein product: CASSSVGVSQETQYF.

Only a few counts were recorded for this clonotype. The CDR3 reads CASGGGTGMNTGELFF. DNA for the CDR3: TGTGCCAGCGGGGGTGGTACGGGGATGAACACCGGGGAGCTGTTTTTT. V gene TRBV12-3 or TRBV12-4 combines with J gene TRBJ2-2, with D possibly being TRBD1 or TRBD2 (5 bases each). Between the trimmed V and J ends, which lost 8 bases and 1 base, there was a span of 17 bases. The CDR3 runs 16 residues.

This clonotype was seen a handful of times. The J gene is TRBJ1-1, the V gene TRBV19; 8 nucleotides agree with TRBD1. The CDR3 runs 12 residues. Unmatched junction bases numbered 5, after V lost 10 bases and J lost 4 bases. From germline, CDR1 is LNHDA and CDR2 SQIVND (reference sequence). CDR3 DNA: TGTGCCACCGGGACAGGTACCACTGAAGCTTTCTTT. Amino acid sequence: CATGTGTTEAFF.

This clonotype was picked up a small number of times. V and J are TRBV27 and TRBJ1-2; D ambiguous. Germline V lookup: CDR1 MNHEY, CDR2 SMNVEV (reference sequence). V shed 3 bases and J shed 3 bases, with 8 bases lying between them. CDR3 length: 13 amino acids. Written as DNA, the CDR3 is TGTGCCAGCAGTTTTGAGGGCTACTATGGCTACACCTTC. This translates into CASSFEGYYGYTF.

This clonotype showed up just a few times. The chain joins TRBV29-1 to TRBJ2-1; tentative D call: TRBD2 (6 bases). The V and J ends lost 8 bases and 6 bases respectively, with 14 bases between them. The CDR3 is 12 amino acids. Germline V lookup: CDR1 SQVTM, CDR2 ANQGSEA. The CDR3: CSFGRGSNEQFF. Written as DNA, the CDR3 is TGCAGCTTCGGGCGGGGAAGCAATGAGCAGTTCTTC.

V gene TRBV19 combines with J gene TRBJ2-7; 10 bases line up with TRBD1. The CDR3 has 14 amino acids. Germline CDR1 is LNHDA and CDR2 is SQIVND (reference sequence). V was pared by 4 bases and J by 4 bases, with 4 bases of the junction left unmatched. For the CDR3, the DNA is TGTGCCAGTAGTACCGGGACAGGGGTTTACGAGCAGTACTTC. Amino acids: CASSTGTGVYEQYF. Looking up the rest from reference TRBV19 and TRBJ2-7 gives the full variable domain: DGGITQSPKYLFRKEGQNVTLSCEQNLNHDAMYWYRQDPGQGLRLIYYSQIVNDFQKGDIAEGYSVSREKKESFPLTVTSAQKNPTAFYLCASSTGTGVYEQYFGPGTRLTVT.

This clonotype was found a few times. The chain has TRBV12-3 or TRBV12-4 and TRBJ1-2; D is perhaps TRBD1 (6 bases). The CDR3 loop spans 12 amino acids. Deletions cut 10 bases from V and 2 bases from J, with 11 bases between. CDR3 nucleotides: TGTGCCATCAGGGGCACGAACTATGGCTACACCTTC. Protein product: CAIRGTNYGYTF.

This clonotype was observed a handful of times. V is TRBV4-3 and J is TRBJ1-2; D is ambiguous. The CDR3 consists of 16 residues. CDR1 and CDR2 (germline): LGHNA, YSLEER. V lost 1 base to trimming and J lost 9 bases, with 21 bases between them. The CDR3 sequence is CASSQGTIGGGQRYTF. As DNA, the CDR3 is TGCGCCAGCAGCCAAGGTACAATCGGCGGAGGCCAACGCTACACCTTC.

In this sample, this clonotype turned up a few times. The chain links TRBV7-8 to TRBJ2-6, with a possible D match to TRBD2 (6 bases). CDR1 SGHVS and CDR2 FQNEAQ come from the germline V gene. Trimming stripped 4 bases from V and 4 bases from J, with 20 bases between. The length of the CDR3 is 18 residues. The CDR3, as DNA: TGTGCCAGCAGCTCTGAGACAGACTTGGGGAGGGGGGCCAACGTCCTGACTTTC. Amino acid sequence: CASSSETDLGRGANVLTF.

This chain's CDR3 is CASSQGTSYEQYV. CDR3 coding DNA: TGTGCCAGCAGCCAAGGTACCTCCTACGAGCAGTACGTC. The chain employs TRBV4-2 and TRBJ2-7; no reliable D call. V was cut by 1 base and J by 0 bases, with 4 bases left in between. Germline CDR1 and CDR2: LGHNA and YNFKEQ. The CDR3 spans 13 residues.

This clonotype was detected only a few times. The J gene is TRBJ1-2, the V gene TRBV4-1; D uncertain. This CDR3 is built from 16 residues. Trimming shortened V by 1 base and J by 5 bases, and 17 bases separated the two germline ends. Germline assignment: CDR1 MGHRA and CDR2 YSYEKL. The chain's CDR3 is CASSQVPTDPFYGYTF. The CDR3 DNA reads as TGCGCCAGCAGCCAAGTCCCGACTGACCCCTTTTATGGCTACACCTTC.

This clonotype was detected a few times. The chain has TRBV5-1 and TRBJ2-3; TRBD1 might be the D (6 bases). Germline V lookup: CDR1 SGHRS, CDR2 YFSETQ. CDR3 length equals 16 residues. V was clipped by 4 bases and J by 0 bases, with 15 bases between them. The CDR3: CASSVQVRGSTDTQYF. The CDR3 nucleotides are TGCGCCAGCAGCGTCCAAGTGAGGGGGAGCACAGATACGCAGTATTTT.

This clonotype was seen a few times. Sequence at one end of the junction differs from germline and may be a read error. The genes are TRBV7-2 and TRBJ2-1; 10 bases match TRBD2. There are 16 residues in the CDR3. CDR1 SGHTA and CDR2 FQGNSA come from the germline V gene. The CDR3 reads CASTLWGAGGRYEQFF. CDR3 DNA sequence: TGTGCCAGCACCTTATGGGGAGCGGGGGGGCGCTATGAGCAGTTCTTC.

This clonotype was observed many times. This sequence joins TRBV12-3 or TRBV12-4 and TRBJ2-1; unclear D gene. Trimming cost V 0 bases and J 3 bases, with 6 bases left between them. The CDR3 has 14 amino acids. The CDR3, as DNA: TGTGCCAGCAGTTTAGCAGGATACTACAATGAGCAGTTCTTC. Translated: CASSLAGYYNEQFF.

The V gene is TRBV7-6, the J gene TRBJ2-3; D is perhaps TRBD2 (5 bases). The CDR3 has 15 amino acids. The ends were cut back, 0 bases at V and 2 bases at J, with 9 bases in the middle. Per the germline V gene, CDR1 is SGHVS and CDR2 is FNYEAQ. The CDR3 DNA follows: TGTGCCAGCAGCTTAGCCCGGGGATTCACAGATACGCAGTATTTT. Translating gives CASSLARGFTDTQYF.

The chain combines TRBV7-9 with TRBJ2-7, with no clear D. V was pared by 5 bases and J by 6 bases, with 14 bases between. CDR1 SEHNR and CDR2 FQNEAQ come from the germline V gene (reference sequence). The CDR3 spans 13 residues. The CDR3 DNA reads TGTGCCAGCAGCCCTCGTCCTCGTCCCGAGCAGTACTTC. It codes for CASSPRPRPEQYF.

This clonotype was recorded many times. The V call is TRBV7-6, the J call TRBJ2-7, with D possibly being TRBD1 (5 bases). The CDR3 is 12 amino acids. Trimming left V 5 bases short and J 5 bases short, with 10 bases between. The germline V gene has CDR1 SGHVS and CDR2 FNYEAQ. CDR3 sequence: CASSRTGNEQYF. CDR3 in DNA: TGTGCCAGCAGCCGTACAGGAAACGAGCAGTACTTC. Variable domain in full (rest from reference TRBV7-6 and TRBJ2-7): GAGVSQSPRYKVTKRGQDVALRCDPISGHVSLYWYRQALGQGPEFLTYFNYEAQQDKSGLPNDRFSAERPEGSISTLTIQRTEQRDSAMYRCASSRTGNEQYFGPGTRLTVT.

The table lists this clonotype with many counts. The chain couples TRBV2 to TRBJ2-7; perhaps TRBD2 as D (6 bases). The CDR3 contains 13 residues. V dropped 5 bases and J dropped 7 bases, with 15 bases sitting between them. Germline values: CDR1 SNHLY, CDR2 FYNNEI. DNA of the CDR3: TGTGCCAGCAGTCCACTGCCGGGGGATGAGCAGTACTTC. Encoded protein: CASSPLPGDEQYF.

This clonotype was picked up a small number of times. The chain employs TRBV25-1 and TRBJ2-7, with a weak D call TRBD1 (6 bases). The CDR3 has 16 residues. V lost 0 bases, J lost 6 bases, and 18 bases lay in between. Germline V lookup: CDR1 MGHDK, CDR2 SYGVNS. This chain's CDR3 is CASSEYLEYRVGEQYV. CDR3 DNA: TGTGCCAGCAGTGAATACCTTGAGTACAGGGTTGGCGAGCAGTACGTC.

The chain couples TRBV6-5 to TRBJ2-2; D call uncertain. Germline V gene sequence: CDR1 MNHEY, CDR2 SVGAGI. CDR3 size: 13 residues. Trimming cost V 2 bases and J 8 bases, with 9 bases left between them. Here the CDR3 DNA reads TGTGCCAGCAGTTACAACCTTCAGGGGGAGCTGTTTTTT. It translates to CASSYNLQGELFF.

This rearrangement joins TRBV7-9 to TRBJ1-2; 8 bases match TRBD1. The V gene's germline CDR1 is SEHNR and CDR2 FQNEAQ (reference sequence). The ends lost 5 bases at V and 3 bases at J; junction bases unmatched: 5. There are 14 residues in the CDR3. The CDR3 is CASSNLGQDYGYTF. CDR3 nucleotide sequence: TGTGCCAGCAGCAATCTGGGACAGGACTATGGCTACACCTTC.